This T cell receptor (beta chain) stems from a study of metastatic and nonmetastatic thyroid tumors. Study-wide background: Repertoires of blood and of tissue (tumor or nodule) from malignant and benign thyroid patients were compared. Study outcomes and limitations: A significant increase in TCR beta diversity was reportedly seen in malignant thyroid tumors relative to benign nodules, in blood and tumor.

Trimming stripped 0 bases from V and 6 bases from J, with 18 bases between. From germline, CDR1 is DFQATT and CDR2 SNEGSKA (reference sequence). The CDR3 loop spans 16 amino acids. All patients were treatment-naive before thyroid surgery. Authors' processing steps: Between-group CDR3 differences, defined by clinicopathological status, yielded a distant-metastasis classifier for papillary thyroid cancer. From the PCR reads, TCRdb re-called clones with MiXCR. TCRdb's processing, not the authors', yielded these V and J calls. The data show some 35,000 clones, around 30% seen once. About this clone itself: Its antigen is unknown.

This rearrangement joins TRBV20-1 to TRBJ1-5; D perhaps matches TRBD1 (5 bases). The source is a male donor with papillary thyroid cancer or a benign thyroid nodule (not recorded which). Some clones in this sample may be carry-over from other donors' samples. The sample comprised blood. The CDR3 DNA is TGCAGTGCTAGAGATGGGGGAGGGTCGAGTCTTCAGCCCCAGCATTTT. Its translation: CSARDGGGSSLQPQHF.